Below, 14 T cell receptor beta chains from the same sample are listed, as sequenced in a study of blood T cell repertoires in COVID-19. TCRdb keeps only in-frame clones here, not all; method: immunoSEQ multiplex PCR. The sample has about 120,000 clones, more than 60% seen once; the top ten hold 2.3%. The sample comprised peripheral blood. These receptors were taken from a man between 65 and 80 years old with acute or convalescent COVID-19.

This clone was seen more than once but under ten times. This rearrangement joins TRBV6-5 to TRBJ2-2, with D possibly matching TRBD1 (6 bases). Trimming shortened V by 7 bases and J by 0 bases, and 12 bases separated the two germline ends. The CDR3 consists of 15 residues. In germline, CDR1 is MNHEY, CDR2 SVGAGI. The CDR3 is CASKKDRSNTGELFF. The CDR3 DNA is TGTGCCAGCAAGAAGGACAGATCGAACACCGGGGAGCTGTTTTTT.

The gene calls are TRBV6-2 or TRBV6-3 and TRBJ2-5; 14 bases align to TRBD2. Per germline, CDR1 MNHEY and CDR2 SVGEGT. The length of the CDR3 is 18 residues. The V gene end was trimmed by 5 bases and the J gene end by 5 bases; junction bases not matched to a gene: 13. The CDR3 here is CASSTRLAGGPASETQYF. The CDR3 nucleotides are TGTGCCAGCAGTACCCGACTAGCGGGGGGGCCCGCGAGCGAGACCCAGTACTTC.

Here the CDR3 DNA reads TGTGCCAGCAGTTACTCGAGTCGGGGGGCGCCTGGCTACACCTTC. It translates to CASSYSSRGAPGYTF. The rearrangement joins TRBV6-5 to TRBJ1-2, with D maybe TRBD1 (6 bases). The V gene's germline CDR1 is MNHEY and CDR2 SVGAGI. Deletions cut 0 bases from V and 7 bases from J, with 15 bases between. CDR3 size: 15 residues.

This clone was counted once. The chain carries TRBV19 and TRBJ2-7; TRBD1 agrees at 8 bases. Looked up from germline, CDR1 is LNHDA and CDR2 is SQIVND (reference sequence). The CDR3 runs 14 residues. The V gene end was trimmed by 4 bases and the J gene end by 6 bases; junction bases not matched to a gene: 8. The CDR3 spells CASSTDRARGEQYF. The CDR3 nucleotides read TGTGCCAGTAGTACGGACAGGGCGCGTGGCGAGCAGTACTTC. The whole variable domain, remainder taken from reference TRBV19 and TRBJ2-7, is DGGITQSPKYLFRKEGQNVTLSCEQNLNHDAMYWYRQDPGQGLRLIYYSQIVNDFQKGDIAEGYSVSREKKESFPLTVTSAQKNPTAFYLCASSTDRARGEQYFGPGTRLTVT.

The rearrangement uses TRBV5-1 and TRBJ2-3; D perhaps matches TRBD1 (6 bases). The ends were cut back, 4 bases at V and 6 bases at J, with 18 bases in the middle. CDR3 size: 15 residues. From germline, CDR1 is SGHRS and CDR2 YFSETQ. The CDR3 loop is CASSPYRVGIDTQYF. The CDR3 bases are TGCGCCAGCAGCCCCTACAGGGTAGGAATTGATACGCAGTATTTT. The full variable domain, in which reference TRBV5-1 and TRBJ2-3 provide the parts outside the CDR3, is KAGVTQTPRYLIKTRGQQVTLSCSPISGHRSVSWYQQTPGQGLQFLFEYFSETQRNKGNFPGRFSGRQFSNSRSEMNVSTLELGDSALYLCASSPYRVGIDTQYFGPGTRLTVL.

The rearrangement links TRBV2 to TRBJ1-2; weak D call: TRBD1 (5 bases). The V gene's germline CDR1 is SNHLY and CDR2 FYNNEI. This CDR3 has 15 residues. The V end lost 2 bases, the J end lost 3 bases, and 13 bases lay between the germline ends. CDR3 sequence: CASSERGSRDYGYTF. The CDR3 bases are TGTGCCAGCAGTGAACGGGGGTCCCGAGACTATGGCTACACCTTC.

The chain combines TRBV25-1 with TRBJ2-5, with 12 bases identical to TRBD1. This CDR3 is 18 amino acids long. Germline loops: CDR1 MGHDK, CDR2 SYGVNS. The V and J ends lost 4 bases and 2 bases, in that order; junction bases with no gene match: 11. For the CDR3, the DNA is TGTGCCAGCAGTGTTTTGGTCTCGGGACAGGGGGCTCAAGAGACCCAGTACTTC. Translating gives CASSVLVSGQGAQETQYF.

The chain joins TRBV3-1 (or the pseudogene TRBV3-2) to TRBJ1-2; 7 bases map to TRBD1. Unmatched junction bases numbered 6, after V lost 2 bases and J lost 6 bases. This CDR3 contains 14 residues. Germline assignment: CDR1 LGHDT and CDR2 YNNKEL (reference sequence). This chain's CDR3 is CASSQWGTADGYTF. CDR3 sequence (DNA): TGTGCCAGCAGCCAATGGGGGACAGCCGATGGCTACACCTTC.

V gene TRBV7-2 combines with J gene TRBJ2-3; 9 bases fit TRBD2. This CDR3 comprises 16 residues. Trimming removed 0 bases from V and 4 bases from J; junction bases left unmatched: 5. The germline gives CDR1 SGHTA, CDR2 FQGNSA. The CDR3 bases are TGTGCCAGCAGCTTAGCTCTAGCGGGGAGGGCAGATACGCAGTATTTT. Amino acid sequence: CASSLALAGRADTQYF.

This rearrangement joins TRBV7-9 to TRBJ2-3; 7 bases are a match to TRBD2. The V gene's germline CDR1 is SEHNR and CDR2 FQNEAQ (reference sequence). This CDR3 has 17 residues. V dropped 1 base and J dropped 4; count of bases not matched to a gene: 11. The CDR3: CASSLDFSGGGADTQYF. CDR3 in DNA: TGTGCCAGCAGCTTAGACTTTTCAGGCGGGGGTGCAGATACGCAGTATTTT.

This clone was observed a handful of times. The CDR3 DNA reads TGTGCCAGCAGCCAGCCAGGGGGATACGAGCAGTACTTC. Its protein product is CASSQPGGYEQYF. The rearrangement joins TRBV3-1 (or the pseudogene TRBV3-2) to TRBJ2-7; 7 bases agree with TRBD1. In germline, CDR1 is LGHDT, CDR2 YNNKEL (reference sequence). The CDR3 has 13 residues. V trimming: 3 bases; J trimming: 4 bases; junction bases outside the gene matches: 3.

This sequence joins TRBV15 and TRBJ1-5; the match to TRBD1 covers 8 bases. The CDR3 contains 21 residues. V shed 4 bases, J shed 0 bases, and the junction held 20 bases outside the gene matches. CDR1 LNHNV and CDR2 YYDKDF come from the germline V gene (reference sequence). CDR3: CATSKSSGFGQGDYSNQPQHF. CDR3 nucleotide sequence: TGTGCCACCAGCAAGAGTAGCGGTTTCGGACAGGGCGATTATAGCAATCAGCCCCAGCATTTT.

The V and J genes are TRBV6-5 and TRBJ2-7; 7 nucleotides align to TRBD1. The germline CDR1 and CDR2 sequences are MNHEY and SVGAGI. V gave up 6 bases and J gave up 4 bases; unmatched junction bases: 6. The CDR3 consists of 13 residues. CDR3 DNA: TGTGCCAGCAGGCCGGGACAGTTTTACGAGCAGTACTTC. Translating it yields CASRPGQFYEQYF.

The chain is built from TRBV7-3 and TRBJ1-1; no firm D call. Germline values: CDR1 SGHTA, CDR2 FQGTGA. The CDR3 has 14 amino acids. V gave up 5 bases and J gave up 0 bases, with 10 bases separating them. The CDR3 reads CASSLGSMNTEAFF. CDR3 sequence (DNA): TGTGCCAGCAGCCTAGGATCTATGAACACTGAAGCTTTCTTT. The full variable domain, rest sourced from reference TRBV7-3 and TRBJ1-1, is GAGVSQTPSNKVTEKGKYVELRCDPISGHTALYWYRQSLGQGPEFLIYFQGTGAADDSGLPNDRFFAVRPEGSVSTLKIQRTERGDSAVYLCASSLGSMNTEAFFGQGTRLTVV.